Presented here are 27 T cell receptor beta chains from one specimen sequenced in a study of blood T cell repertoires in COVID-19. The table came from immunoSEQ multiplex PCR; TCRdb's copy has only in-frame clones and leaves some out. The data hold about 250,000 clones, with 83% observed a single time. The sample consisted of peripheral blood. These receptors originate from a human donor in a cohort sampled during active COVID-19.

The CDR3, as DNA: TGTGCCAGCTCACCTATCCACGAGGCGGTGGCTGAAGCTTTCTTT. It codes for CASSPIHEAVAEAFF. This chain joins TRBV18 and TRBJ1-1; D is undetermined. CDR3 length equals 15 residues. With 3 bases removed from V and 6 bases from J, the gap between germline ends came to 17 bases. Germline V gives CDR1 KGHSH, CDR2 LQKENI.

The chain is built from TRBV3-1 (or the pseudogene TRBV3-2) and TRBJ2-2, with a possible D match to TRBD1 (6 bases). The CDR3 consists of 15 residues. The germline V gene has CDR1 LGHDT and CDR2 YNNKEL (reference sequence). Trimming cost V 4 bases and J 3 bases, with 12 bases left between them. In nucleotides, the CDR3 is TGTGCCAGCAGCCGCCGGGACACGTACACCGGGGAGCTGTTTTTT. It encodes CASSRRDTYTGELFF.

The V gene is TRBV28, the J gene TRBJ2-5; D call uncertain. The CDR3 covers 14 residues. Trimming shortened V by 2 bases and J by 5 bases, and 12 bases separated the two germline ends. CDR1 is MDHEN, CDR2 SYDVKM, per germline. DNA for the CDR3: TGTGCCAGCAGTTTAGGGCCGGTACGGGAGACCCAGTACTTC. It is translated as CASSLGPVRETQYF. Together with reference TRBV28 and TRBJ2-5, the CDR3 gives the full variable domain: DVKVTQSSRYLVKRTGEKVFLECVQDMDHENMFWYRQDPGLGLRLIYFSYDVKMKEKGDIPEGYSVSREKKERFSLILESASTNQTSMYLCASSLGPVRETQYFGPGTRLLVL.

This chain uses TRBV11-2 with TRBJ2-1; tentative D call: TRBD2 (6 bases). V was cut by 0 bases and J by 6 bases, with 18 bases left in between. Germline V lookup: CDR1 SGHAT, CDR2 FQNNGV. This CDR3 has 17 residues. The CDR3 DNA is TGTGCCAGCAGCTTAGATTCCGGGGGAGTTAGGCTCAATGAGCAGTTCTTC. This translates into CASSLDSGGVRLNEQFF.

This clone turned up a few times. CDR3 sequence reads: CASSYGLAGVLEQYF. The CDR3, as DNA: TGCGCCAGCAGCTACGGACTAGCGGGGGTGCTCGAGCAGTACTTC. This chain joins TRBV5-1 and TRBJ2-7; 13 bases match TRBD2. From germline, CDR1 is SGHRS and CDR2 YFSETQ. The V segment lost 3 bases and the J segment 6 bases; nucleotides outside the gene matches: 6. CDR3 length equals 15 residues.

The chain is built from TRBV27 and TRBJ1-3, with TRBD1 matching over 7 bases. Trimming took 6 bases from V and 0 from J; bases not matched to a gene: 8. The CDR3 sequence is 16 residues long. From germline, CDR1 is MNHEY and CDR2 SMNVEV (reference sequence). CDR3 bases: TGTGCCAGCAGGGCACAGGGGTCCCCCTCTGGAAACACCATATATTTT. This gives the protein CASRAQGSPSGNTIYF.

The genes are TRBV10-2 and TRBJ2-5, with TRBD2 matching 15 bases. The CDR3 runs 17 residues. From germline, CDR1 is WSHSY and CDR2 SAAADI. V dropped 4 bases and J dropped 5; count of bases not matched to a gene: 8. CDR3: CASSAGLAGGRRETQYF. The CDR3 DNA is TGCGCCAGCAGTGCGGGACTAGCGGGGGGCCGGAGGGAGACCCAGTACTTC.

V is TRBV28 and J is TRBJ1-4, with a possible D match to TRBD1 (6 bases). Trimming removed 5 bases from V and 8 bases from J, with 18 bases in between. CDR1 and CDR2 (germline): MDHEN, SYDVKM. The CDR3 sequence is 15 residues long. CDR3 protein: CASSPAHRVGEKLFF. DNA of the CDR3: TGTGCCAGCAGTCCGGCCCACAGGGTGGGGGAAAAACTGTTTTTT. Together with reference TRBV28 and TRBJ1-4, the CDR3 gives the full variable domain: DVKVTQSSRYLVKRTGEKVFLECVQDMDHENMFWYRQDPGLGLRLIYFSYDVKMKEKGDIPEGYSVSREKKERFSLILESASTNQTSMYLCASSPAHRVGEKLFFGSGTQLSVL.

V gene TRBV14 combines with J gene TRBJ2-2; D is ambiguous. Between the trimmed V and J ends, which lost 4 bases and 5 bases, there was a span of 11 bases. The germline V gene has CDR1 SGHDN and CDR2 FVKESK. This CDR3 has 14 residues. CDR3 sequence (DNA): TGTGCCAGCAGCCGTGAAAGTGCGACCGGGGAGCTGTTTTTT. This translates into CASSRESATGELFF.

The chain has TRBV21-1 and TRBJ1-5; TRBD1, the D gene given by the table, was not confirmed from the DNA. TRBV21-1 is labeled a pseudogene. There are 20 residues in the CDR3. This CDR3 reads CASRLREGQSTLYSNQPQHF. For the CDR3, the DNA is TGTGCCAGCAGACTAAGAGAGGGACAGTCCACACTTTATAGCAATCAGCCCCAGCATTTT.

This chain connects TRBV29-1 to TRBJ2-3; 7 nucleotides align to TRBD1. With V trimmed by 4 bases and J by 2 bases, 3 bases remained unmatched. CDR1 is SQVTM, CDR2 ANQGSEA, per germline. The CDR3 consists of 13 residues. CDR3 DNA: TGCAGCGTTGGGGGACAGTACACAGATACGCAGTATTTT. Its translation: CSVGGQYTDTQYF.

The CDR3 protein is CASSPLQGTGGEQFF. The CDR3 DNA follows: TGTGCCAGCAGCCCACTACAGGGAACCGGCGGTGAGCAGTTCTTC. The chain has TRBV7-3 and TRBJ2-1; the D gene is possibly TRBD1 (6 bases). CDR1 is SGHTA and CDR2 is FQGTGA in the germline V gene. V lost 5 bases, J lost 9 bases, and 20 bases lay in between. The CDR3 sequence is 15 residues long. Full variable domain (remainder filled in from reference TRBV7-3 and TRBJ2-1): GAGVSQTPSNKVTEKGKYVELRCDPISGHTALYWYRQSLGQGPEFLIYFQGTGAADDSGLPNDRFFAVRPEGSVSTLKIQRTERGDSAVYLCASSPLQGTGGEQFFGPGTRLTVL.

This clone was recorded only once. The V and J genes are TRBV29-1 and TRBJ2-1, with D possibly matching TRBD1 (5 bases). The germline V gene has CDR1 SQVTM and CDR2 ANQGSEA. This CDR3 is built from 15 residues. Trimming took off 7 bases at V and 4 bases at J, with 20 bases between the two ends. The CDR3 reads CSARDSPVYYNEQFF. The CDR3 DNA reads TGCAGCGCCCGAGACAGTCCTGTCTATTACAATGAGCAGTTCTTC.

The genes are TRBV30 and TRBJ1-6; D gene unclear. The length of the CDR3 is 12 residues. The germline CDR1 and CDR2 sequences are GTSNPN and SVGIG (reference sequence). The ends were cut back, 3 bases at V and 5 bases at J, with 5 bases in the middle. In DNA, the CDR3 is TGTGCCTGGAGATTAAATAATTCACCCCTCCACTTT. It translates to CAWRLNNSPLHF.

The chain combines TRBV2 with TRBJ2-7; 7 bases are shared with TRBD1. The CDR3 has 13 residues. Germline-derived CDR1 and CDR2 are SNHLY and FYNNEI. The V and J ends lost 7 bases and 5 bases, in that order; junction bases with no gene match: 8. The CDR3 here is CASKSDRAHEQYF. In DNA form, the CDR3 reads TGTGCCAGCAAATCCGACAGGGCCCACGAGCAGTACTTC.

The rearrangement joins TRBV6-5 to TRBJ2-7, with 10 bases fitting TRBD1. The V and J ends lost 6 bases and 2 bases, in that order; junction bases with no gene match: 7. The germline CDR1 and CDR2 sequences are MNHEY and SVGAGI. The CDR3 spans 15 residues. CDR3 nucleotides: TGTGCCAGCAGAGACCGGGACAGGGGAACCTACGAGCAGTACTTC. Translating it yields CASRDRDRGTYEQYF.

The CDR3 region has the DNA TGTGCCAGCGGCGACGGGGGAAACGCTGAAGCTTTCTTT. It specifies CASGDGGNAEAFF. The chain couples TRBV2 to TRBJ1-1; perhaps TRBD1 as D (5 bases). Germline V CDR1 and CDR2: SNHLY, FYNNEI. The CDR3 is made up of 13 amino acids. Trimming shortened V by 8 bases and J by 6 bases, and 16 bases separated the two germline ends.

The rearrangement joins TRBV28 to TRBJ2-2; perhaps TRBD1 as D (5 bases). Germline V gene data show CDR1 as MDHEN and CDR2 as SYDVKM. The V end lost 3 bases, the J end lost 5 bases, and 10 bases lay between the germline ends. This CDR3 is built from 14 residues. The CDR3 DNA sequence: TGTGCCAGCAGTTTCCAGGGTGAAACCGGGGAGCTGTTTTTT. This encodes CASSFQGETGELFF.

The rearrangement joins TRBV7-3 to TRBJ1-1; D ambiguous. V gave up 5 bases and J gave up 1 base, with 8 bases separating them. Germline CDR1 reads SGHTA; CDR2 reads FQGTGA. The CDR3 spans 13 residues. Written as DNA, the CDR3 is TGTGCCAGCAGCCTACAGAAGAACACTGAAGCTTTCTTT. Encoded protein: CASSLQKNTEAFF. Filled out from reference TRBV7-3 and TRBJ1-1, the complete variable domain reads GAGVSQTPSNKVTEKGKYVELRCDPISGHTALYWYRQSLGQGPEFLIYFQGTGAADDSGLPNDRFFAVRPEGSVSTLKIQRTERGDSAVYLCASSLQKNTEAFFGQGTRLTVV.

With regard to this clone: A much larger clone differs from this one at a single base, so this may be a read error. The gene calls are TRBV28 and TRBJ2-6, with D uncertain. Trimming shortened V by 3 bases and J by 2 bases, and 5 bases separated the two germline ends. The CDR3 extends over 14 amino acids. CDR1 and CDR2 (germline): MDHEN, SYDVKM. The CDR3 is CASSLGAGANVLTF. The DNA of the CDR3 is TGTGCCAGCAGTTTGGGCGCTGGGGCCAACGTCCTGACTTTC. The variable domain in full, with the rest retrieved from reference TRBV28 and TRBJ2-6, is DVKVTQSSRYLVKRTGEKVFLECVQDMDHENMFWYRQDPGLGLRLIYFSYDVKMKEKGDIPEGYSVSREKKERFSLILESASTNQTSMYLCASSLGAGANVLTFGAGSRLTVL.

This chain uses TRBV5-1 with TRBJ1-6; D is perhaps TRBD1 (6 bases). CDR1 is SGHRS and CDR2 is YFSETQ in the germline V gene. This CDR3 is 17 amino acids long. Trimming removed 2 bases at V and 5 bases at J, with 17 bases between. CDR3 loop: CASSFGLGQTNNSPLHF. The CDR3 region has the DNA TGCGCCAGCAGCTTTGGGCTCGGACAGACCAATAATTCACCCCTCCACTTT. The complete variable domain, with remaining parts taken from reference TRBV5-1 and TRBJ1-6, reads KAGVTQTPRYLIKTRGQQVTLSCSPISGHRSVSWYQQTPGQGLQFLFEYFSETQRNKGNFPGRFSGRQFSNSRSEMNVSTLELGDSALYLCASSFGLGQTNNSPLHFGNGTRLTVT.

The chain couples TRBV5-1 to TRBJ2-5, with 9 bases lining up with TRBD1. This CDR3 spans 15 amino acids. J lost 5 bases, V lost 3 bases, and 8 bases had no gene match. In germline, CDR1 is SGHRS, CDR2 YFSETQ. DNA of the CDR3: TGCGCCAGCAGCTCCCACAGGGGGCGAGGGGAGACCCAGTACTTC. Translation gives CASSSHRGRGETQYF.

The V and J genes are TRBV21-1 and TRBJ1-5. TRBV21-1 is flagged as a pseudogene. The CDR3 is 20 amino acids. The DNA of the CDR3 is TGTGCCAGCAGCAAAGGGGGGGGGCGTATTTTACTTAGTAGCAATCAGCCCCAGCATTTT. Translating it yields CASSKGGGRILLSSNQPQHF.

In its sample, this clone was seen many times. The CDR3 sequence is CASSLEPGIIYF. DNA of the CDR3: TGTGCCAGCAGCTTGGAACCGGGAATCATATATTTT. The chain has TRBV5-8 and TRBJ1-3; D unresolved. The V end lost 0 bases, the J end lost 12 bases, and 10 bases lay between the germline ends. CDR1 is SGHTS and CDR2 is YDEGEE in the germline V gene. This CDR3 contains 12 residues.

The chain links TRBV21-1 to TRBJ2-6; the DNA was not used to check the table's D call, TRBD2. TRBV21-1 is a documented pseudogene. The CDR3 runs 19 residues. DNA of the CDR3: TGTGCCAGCAGCAAAGTCGTGGAGGGCCCCAGCTCTGGGGCCAACGTCCTGACTTTC. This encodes CASSKVVEGPSSGANVLTF.

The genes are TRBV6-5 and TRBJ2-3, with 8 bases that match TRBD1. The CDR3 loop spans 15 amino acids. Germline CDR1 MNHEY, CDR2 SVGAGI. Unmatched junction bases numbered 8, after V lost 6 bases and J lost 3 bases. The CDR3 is CASSPGTGRTDTQYF. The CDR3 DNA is TGTGCCAGCAGCCCCGGGACAGGTCGGACAGATACGCAGTATTTT.

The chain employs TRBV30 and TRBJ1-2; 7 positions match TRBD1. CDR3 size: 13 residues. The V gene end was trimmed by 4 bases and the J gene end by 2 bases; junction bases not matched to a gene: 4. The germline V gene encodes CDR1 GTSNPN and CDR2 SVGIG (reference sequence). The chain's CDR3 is CAWNAGGNYGYTF. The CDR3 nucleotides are TGTGCCTGGAACGCAGGGGGAAACTATGGCTACACCTTC.